This T cell receptor (beta chain) was found in a study of regulatory T cells in long-lasting Graves disease. Time point defined: newly diagnosed GD, antithyroid drugs for less than 3 months. The authors made the TCR library using RNA they extracted from PBMCs. V trimming: 5 bases; J trimming: 9 bases; junction bases outside the gene matches: 15. The CDR3 sequence is 15 residues long. Germline-derived CDR1 and CDR2 are MDHEN and SYDVKM. iRepertoire HTBI primers and Arm-PCR of CDR3 regions built TCR beta libraries. TCRdb independently ran MiXCR on the multiplex PCR reads; one entry per CDR3 protein. The table has 400,000 to 500,000 distinct CDR3 sequences, 14% seen once; the top ten hold around a sixth. The sample also formed part of further work on T cells in Graves' hyperthyroidism and ophthalmopathy.

The sample in question was peripheral blood mononuclear cells (PBMCs), obtained at new diagnosis, from a patient treated with antithyroid drugs. The J gene is TRBJ2-7, the V gene TRBV28; 8 nucleotides line up with TRBD1. The source of this sequence is a woman in her forties or fifties with Graves disease. The CDR3 DNA follows: TGTGCCAGCAGTCCCCCAGGGGGCGCGTTTGATTTGCAGTACTTC. It codes for CASSPPGGAFDLQYF. The full variable domain, its missing parts supplied by reference TRBV28 and TRBJ2-7, is DVKVTQSSRYLVKRTGEKVFLECVQDMDHENMFWYRQDPGLGLRLIYFSYDVKMKEKGDIPEGYSVSREKKERFSLILESASTNQTSMYLCASSPPGGAFDLQYFGPGTRLTVT.